This is a list of T cell receptor beta chains from one sample in a study of response to subunit inactivated influenza vaccine. TCRdb re-analysed the RT-PCR reads in MiXCR, keeping a single row per CDR3 protein. The sample shows roughly 550,000 distinct CDR3 sequences, around 21% of them seen only once. The sample was also reused in another study, on T cells expressing NK-cell markers.

The source material was CD4+ T cells sorted from PBMCs, sampled approximately 12 days after vaccination. These receptors were taken from a man in his forties or fifties who received an inactivated influenza vaccine. CDR3s include the opening cysteine and the closing phenylalanine or tryptophan. A D gene is named only where the DNA matches it firmly. Some rows mark clone size as missing; the rest say once, few, many or name a class of expanded clone.

CASSVGFSNYEQYF | TGTGCCAGCAGCGTAGGTTTCTCCAACTACGAGCAGTACTTC | TRBJ2-7 | NA | TRBV9 | few
CASRTIAGVHAEQFF | TGTGCCAGCAGAACTATAGCGGGAGTGCATGCTGAGCAGTTCTTC | TRBJ2-1 | TRBD2 | TRBV6-1 | NA
CASSSQLVGGGADTQYF | TGTGCCAGCAGCTCCCAGTTGGTAGGCGGGGGGGCTGATACGCAGTATTTT | TRBJ2-3 | TRBD2 | TRBV7-2 | NA
CASTGGGTDTQYF | TGTGCCAGCACAGGGGGAGGGACAGATACGCAGTATTTT | TRBJ2-3 | NA | TRBV12-3/TRBV12-4 | few
CASSLRGQWGEQYF | TGTGCCAGCAGTTTACGGGGTCAATGGGGCGAGCAGTACTTC | TRBJ2-7 | NA | TRBV27 | NA
CASSEPDGFSGNTIYF | TGTGCCAGCAGTGAACCCGACGGATTCTCTGGAAACACCATATATTTT | TRBJ1-3 | NA | TRBV25-1 | few
CSAGQSSYNEQFF | TGCAGTGCTGGACAGAGCTCCTACAATGAGCAGTTCTTC | TRBJ2-1 | NA | TRBV20-1 | NA
CASSPEVIGANTEAFF | TGCGCCAGCAGCCCGGAAGTAATAGGGGCCAACACTGAAGCTTTCTTT | TRBJ1-1 | NA | TRBV5-1 | few
CASSQSPRPLGAYEQYF | TGTGCCAGCAGCCAATCTCCGAGGCCTTTGGGGGCCTACGAGCAGTACTTC | TRBJ2-7 | NA | TRBV14 | NA
CAIKDRDITYNEQFF | TGTGCCATCAAGGACAGGGATATAACCTACAATGAGCAGTTCTTC | TRBJ2-1 | TRBD1 | TRBV10-3 | NA
CASSSQRQGNEQFF | TGCGCCAGCAGTTCCCAACGACAGGGGAATGAGCAGTTCTTC | TRBJ2-1 | TRBD1 | TRBV5-1 | few
CASSQDSTGTDTQYF | TGTGCCAGCAGCCAAGATTCTACAGGGACAGATACGCAGTATTTT | TRBJ2-3 | NA | TRBV3-1 | NA
CASSQVAGTSTDTQYF | TGTGCCAGCAGCCAAGTCGCGGGCACTAGCACAGATACGCAGTATTTT | TRBJ2-3 | NA | TRBV3-1 | few
CASSLAWQNEQFF | TGTGCCAGCAGCTTAGCGTGGCAGAATGAGCAGTTCTTC | TRBJ2-1 | NA | TRBV7-6 | NA
CASRKTGSGELFF | TGTGCCAGCAGGAAGACAGGATCCGGGGAGCTGTTTTTT | TRBJ2-2 | NA | TRBV6-2/TRBV6-3 | NA
CSGKTGGESGEAFF | TGCAGCGGGAAGACAGGGGGCGAATCTGGTGAAGCTTTCTTT | TRBJ1-1 | TRBD1 | TRBV29-1 | few
CASSGAYEQYF | TGTGCCAGCAGTGGAGCCTACGAGCAGTACTTC | TRBJ2-7 | NA | TRBV12-3/TRBV12-4 | many
CASRLTAGALEQYF | TGTGCCAGCAGGCTTACGGCCGGGGCGCTCGAGCAGTACTTC | TRBJ2-7 | NA | TRBV12-3/TRBV12-4 | few
CSASRATGTYEQYF | TGCAGTGCTAGTAGGGCTACGGGGACCTACGAGCAGTACTTC | TRBJ2-7 | NA | TRBV20-1 | NA
CASSSAGTSGTNGAGELFF | TGTGCCAGCAGTTCCGCCGGGACTAGCGGGACAAACGGGGCCGGGGAGCTGTTTTTT | TRBJ2-2 | TRBD2 | TRBV27 | NA
CASRRTGGRNTEAFF | TGTGCCAGCAGGCGGACAGGGGGCAGGAACACTGAAGCTTTCTTT | TRBJ1-1 | TRBD1 | TRBV6-2/TRBV6-3 | few
CASSQPKAYFEETQYF | TGTGCCAGCAGCCAGCCTAAGGCCTATTTTGAGGAGACCCAGTACTTC | TRBJ2-5 | NA | TRBV7-2 | NA
CASSFVSSGWADTQYF | TGTGCCAGCAGCTTTGTCTCTAGCGGGTGGGCAGATACGCAGTATTTT | TRBJ2-3 | TRBD2 | TRBV7-9 | few
CASSLAVAGEQFF | TGTGCCAGCAGCTTAGCGGTAGCCGGAGAGCAGTTCTTC | TRBJ2-1 | NA | TRBV7-8 | many
CASSVGGSYNEQFF | TGTGCCAGCAGCGTAGGCGGGAGCTACAATGAGCAGTTCTTC | TRBJ2-1 | TRBD2 | TRBV9 | many
CASSRASYNSPLHF | TGTGCCAGCAGCCGGGCCTCGTATAATTCACCCCTCCACTTT | TRBJ1-6 | NA | TRBV7-8 | NA
CASSPGQGALTGELFF | TGTGCCAGCAGTCCCGGACAGGGGGCGCTGACCGGGGAGCTGTTTTTT | TRBJ2-2 | TRBD1 | TRBV12-3/TRBV12-4 | NA
CASSERHSQPQHF | TGTGCCAGCAGCGAGCGGCACAGTCAGCCCCAGCATTTT | TRBJ1-5 | NA | TRBV7-8 | NA
CSARDLRGRTGELFF | TGCAGTGCTAGAGATCTGAGGGGGCGAACCGGGGAGCTGTTTTTT | TRBJ2-2 | TRBD1 | TRBV20-1 | few
CSATKTSSFTRDTQYF | TGCAGTGCCACGAAGACTAGCTCTTTTACCAGGGATACGCAGTATTTT | TRBJ2-3 | TRBD2 | TRBV20-1 | few
CASSQDIRAGNEQFF | TGTGCCAGCAGCCAAGATATCCGGGCGGGGAATGAGCAGTTCTTC | TRBJ2-1 | NA | TRBV3-1 | NA
CASSYGAVSGGPREQFF | TGTGCCAGCAGCTACGGGGCGGTAAGCGGGGGGCCGAGAGAGCAGTTCTTC | TRBJ2-1 | TRBD2 | TRBV11-3 | NA
CASSISGLNTEAFF | TGTGCCAGTAGTATATCAGGATTGAACACTGAAGCTTTCTTT | TRBJ1-1 | NA | TRBV19 | NA
CASSQVTSGRQVF | TGCGCCAGCAGCCAAGTAACTAGCGGGAGGCAGGTCTTC | TRBJ2-1 | TRBD2 | TRBV4-3 | NA
CASSLSRGLAEAFF | TGTGCCAGCAGCTTAAGCAGGGGGCTGGCTGAAGCTTTCTTT | TRBJ1-1 | TRBD1 | TRBV7-6 | NA
CATSETSGSSTGELFF | TGTGCCACCAGTGAGACTAGCGGGAGTAGCACCGGGGAGCTGTTTTTT | TRBJ2-2 | TRBD2 | TRBV24-1 | NA
CASSLGTLTNSPLHF | TGTGCCAGCAGCCTCGGGACCCTAACCAATTCACCCCTCCACTTT | TRBJ1-6 | NA | TRBV3-1 | NA
CASSLEGRSETQYF | TGCGCCAGCAGCTTGGAAGGACGGTCTGAGACCCAGTACTTC | TRBJ2-5 | NA | TRBV5-1 | NA
CASSRSLDQPQHF | TGTGCCAGCAGCAGGTCCCTGGATCAACCCCAGCATTTT | TRBJ1-5 | NA | TRBV7-2 | few
CASSYSETQYF | TGTGCCAGCAGCTACTCGGAGACCCAGTACTTC | TRBJ2-5 | NA | TRBV6-2/TRBV6-3 | many
CATFDGSGPLHF | TGCGCCACCTTCGACGGGAGCGGACCCCTCCACTTT | TRBJ1-6 | NA | TRBV10-2 | NA
CASSRTPWGNTGELFF | TGCGCCAGCAGCCGGACGCCGTGGGGGAACACCGGGGAGCTGTTTTTT | TRBJ2-2 | NA | TRBV4-1 | NA
CSARPQPGLKNTGELFF | TGCAGTGCTAGACCTCAACCAGGGCTAAAGAACACCGGGGAGCTGTTTTTT | TRBJ2-2 | NA | TRBV20-1 | few
CASSGTAGHNYEQYF | TGTGCCAGCAGTGGAACTGCGGGACACAACTACGAGCAGTACTTC | TRBJ2-7 | NA | TRBV2 | NA
CASSDRGRWNNSPLHF | TGTGCCAGCAGCGACAGGGGCAGATGGAATAATTCACCCCTCCACTTT | TRBJ1-6 | TRBD1 | TRBV6-2/TRBV6-3 | few
CASYTRNSYEQYF | TGTGCCAGCTACACTAGGAACTCCTACGAGCAGTACTTC | TRBJ2-7 | NA | TRBV6-2/TRBV6-3 | few
CASMWQAHGAETQYF | TGTGCCAGCATGTGGCAGGCGCACGGTGCAGAGACCCAGTACTTC | TRBJ2-5 | NA | TRBV2 | NA
CSARGQTYEQYF | TGCAGTGCTAGAGGGCAGACCTACGAGCAGTACTTC | TRBJ2-7 | NA | TRBV20-1 | few
CSARGTLPETQYF | TGCAGTGCTAGGGGGACTTTACCAGAGACCCAGTACTTC | TRBJ2-5 | NA | TRBV20-1 | few
CASSMGYSSGYPF | TGTGCCAGCAGTATGGGGTATAGCTCGGGCTACCCCTTC | TRBJ1-2 | NA | TRBV12-3/TRBV12-4 | NA
CASSETPGLWAFF | TGTGCCAGCAGTGAAACTCCGGGACTCTGGGCTTTCTTT | TRBJ1-1 | NA | TRBV6-4 | few
CASSDQLDATNEKLFF | TGTGCCAGCAGTGACCAATTAGATGCAACTAATGAAAAACTGTTTTTT | TRBJ1-4 | NA | TRBV25-1 | few
CASSHRDYLQETQYF | TGTGCCAGCAGCCACCGGGACTACTTACAAGAGACCCAGTACTTC | TRBJ2-5 | TRBD2 | TRBV12-3/TRBV12-4 | NA
CASSSRTGRTTEAFF | TGTGCCAGCAGTTCACGGACAGGGCGGACCACTGAAGCTTTCTTT | TRBJ1-1 | TRBD1 | TRBV27 | few
CASSRQEEVLNSPLHF | TGTGCCAGCAGTCGACAGGAAGAGGTCCTCAATTCACCCCTCCACTTT | TRBJ1-6 | NA | TRBV3-1 | few
CASAQVLDEQYF | TGTGCCAGCGCCCAGGTTCTGGACGAGCAGTACTTC | TRBJ2-7 | NA | TRBV6-2/TRBV6-3 | few
CASSTPGLAREQYF | TGCGCCAGCAGTACACCGGGACTAGCCCGCGAGCAGTACTTC | TRBJ2-7 | TRBD2 | TRBV10-2 | NA
CASSLIRRTGELYF | TGTGCCAGCAGCCTAATCAGACGCACCGGGGAGCTGTATTTT | TRBJ2-2 | NA | TRBV12-3/TRBV12-4 | NA
CSAQQGGSSNQPQHF | TGCAGTGCCCAACAAGGGGGAAGTAGCAATCAGCCCCAGCATTTT | TRBJ1-5 | NA | TRBV20-1 | few